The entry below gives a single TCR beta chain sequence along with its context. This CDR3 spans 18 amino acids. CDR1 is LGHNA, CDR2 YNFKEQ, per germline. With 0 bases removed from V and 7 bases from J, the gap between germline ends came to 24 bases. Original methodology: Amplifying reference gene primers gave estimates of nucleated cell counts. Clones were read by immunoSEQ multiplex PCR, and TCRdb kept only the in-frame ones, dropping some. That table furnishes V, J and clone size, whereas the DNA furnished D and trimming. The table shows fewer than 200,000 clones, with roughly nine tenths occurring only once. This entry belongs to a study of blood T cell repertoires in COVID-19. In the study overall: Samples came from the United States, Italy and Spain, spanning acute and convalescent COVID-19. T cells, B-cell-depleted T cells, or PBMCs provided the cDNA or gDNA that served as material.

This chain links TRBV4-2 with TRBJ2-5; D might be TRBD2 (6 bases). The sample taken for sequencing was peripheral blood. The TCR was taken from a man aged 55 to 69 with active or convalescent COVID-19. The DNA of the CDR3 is TGTGCCAGCAGCCAAGAAGTAGCGGCCAGCGGCCACTCAGGGACCCAGTACTTC. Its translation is CASSQEVAASGHSGTQYF.